Listed here are 5 T cell receptor beta chains from one sample, sequenced in a study of shared clonotypes between healthy human individuals. TCRdb's table, derived via immunoSEQ multiplex PCR, lists solely in-frame clones and lacks some. The sample records under 2.5 million clones, 85% to 95% being singletons. Material: naive CD4+ T cells from PBMCs. Noted subset: CD45RA+ positively selected. The source of these receptors is a man in his late teens or twenties in good health. Some clones in this sample may be carry-over from other donors' samples.

The V call is TRBV5-4, the J call TRBJ2-7; 8 bases are shared with TRBD1. Losses at the gene ends were 5 bases for V and 1 base for J; bases not matched to a gene: 2. This CDR3 has 13 residues. Germline V gene data show CDR1 as SGHNT and CDR2 as YYREEE (reference sequence). In DNA, the CDR3 is TGTGCCAGCAGAAGGACAGGGTCCTACGAGCAGTACTTC. Its protein product is CASRRTGSYEQYF.

Only a few counts were recorded for this clone. This chain uses TRBV5-1 with TRBJ1-4, with D maybe TRBD1 (5 bases). This CDR3 contains 16 residues. V lost 0 bases and J 0 bases, leaving 9 bases between the germline ends. The V gene's germline CDR1 is SGHRS and CDR2 YFSETQ. The CDR3 nucleotides are TGCGCCAGCAGCTTGGCAGGGTTACCAACTAATGAAAAACTGTTTTTT. Translating gives CASSLAGLPTNEKLFF.

The chain has TRBV28 and TRBJ1-3, with TRBD1 as a possible D gene (5 bases). The CDR3 loop spans 14 amino acids. The V gene's germline CDR1 is MDHEN and CDR2 SYDVKM. V lost 9 bases and J 4 bases, leaving 16 bases between the germline ends. The CDR3 loop reads CASSVGGAGNTIYF. Written as DNA, the CDR3 is TGTGCCAGTAGCGTAGGAGGGGCCGGAAACACCATATATTTT.

This clone appeared a few times. The CDR3 protein is CASSTPSGANVLTF. In DNA form, the CDR3 reads TGTGCCAGCAGCACCCCTTCTGGGGCCAACGTCCTGACTTTC. J is TRBJ2-6 and V is TRBV5-5; no clear D gene. CDR3 size: 14 residues. Trimming stripped 4 bases from V and 1 base from J, with 6 bases between. Looked up from germline, CDR1 is SGHKS and CDR2 is YYEKEE (reference sequence).

CDR3 nucleotide sequence: TGTGCCGGGACAGGTGGAAACACCATATATTTT. Translation gives CAGTGGNTIYF. The chain has TRBV6-1 and TRBJ1-3, with 8 bases identical to TRBD1. This CDR3 is 11 amino acids long. Per the germline V gene, CDR1 is MNHNS and CDR2 is SASEGT. V lost 11 bases and J lost 3; bases outside the gene matches: 0.